The rows below give T cell receptor beta chains drawn from one sample of a study of blood T cell repertoires in COVID-19. Data came from immunoSEQ multiplex PCR; TCRdb stores just in-frame clones and leaves some out. The data hold over 150,000 clones, with more than 80% observed a single time. Input material: PBMCs or T cells enriched from blood (not recorded which). These receptor sequences come from a man between 35 and 55 years old who had recovered from COVID-19. CDR3s leave out the opening cysteine and the closing phenylalanine or tryptophan.

v_call cdr3_aa
TRBV29-1 SVRGTYKSYEQY
TRBV11-2 ASSLEREGNTIY
TRBV11-2 ASKRLQGLASHYGYT
TRBV7-9 ASSLEGGTEAF
TRBV4-2 ASSPHERGGTGANVLT
TRBV9 ASSVGQVSETQY
TRBV27 ASSLSWRSAQPQH
TRBV19 ASSYLVPSSGNTIY
TRBV19 ASSNDRTYQPQH
TRBV5-6 ASSSAGGDTQY